The clone carrying this T cell receptor beta chain turned up a few times. This CDR3 has 16 amino acids. In germline, CDR1 is SGDLS, CDR2 YYNGEE. V lost 1 base to trimming and J lost 0 bases, with 12 bases between them. This entry is derived from a study of T cells after yellow fever vaccination. TCRdb redid the calling of the 5' RACE reads with MiXCR, one entry per CDR3 protein. The sample has around 140,000 distinct CDR3 sequences; 6.5% to 8.5% are singletons. This sequence originates from a young man who received the YFV17D yellow fever vaccine. This sample comprised CD4+ T cells sorted from PBMCs, obtained 5 days after the yellow fever booster vaccination. The gene calls are TRBV9 and TRBJ2-3; possibly TRBD1 for D (6 bases). In nucleotides, the CDR3 is TGTGCCAGCAGCGTACTACAGGGTGATAGCACAGATACGCAGTATTTT. This sequence encodes CASSVLQGDSTDTQYF.